Listed below are T cell receptor beta chains from one sample, sequenced in a study of blood T cell repertoires in COVID-19. Clones were read by immunoSEQ multiplex PCR, and TCRdb kept only the in-frame ones, dropping some. The sample consists of roughly 200,000 clones, approximately 80% of them appearing once. Sequenced sample: peripheral blood. These receptors were obtained from a woman aged 40-49 years with COVID-19, enrolled during active disease. The CDR3 runs from the conserved cysteine through the conserved F or W. D genes are given only for firm matches. The size field is filled for only some rows; it gives once, few, many or a size class.

>TRBV7-9|NA|TRBJ2-2|TRBD2
TGTGCCAGCAGCTTAGGGACTAGCCGCTCAATCTTCACCGGGGAGCTGTTTTTT
CASSLGTSRSIFTGELFF
>TRBV6-5|NA|TRBJ2-7|TRBD1
TGTGCCAGCAGTCCGGGACAGGGGGCTTACGAGCAGTACTTC
CASSPGQGAYEQYF
>TRBV7-2|NA|TRBJ2-5|NA
TGTGCCAGCAGCTTGACTCCACAAGAGACCCAGTACTTC
CASSLTPQETQYF
>TRBV19|NA|TRBJ1-2|TRBD1
TGTGCCAGTAGTATGGGAGGACAGGGGCTGAACTATGGCTACACCTTC
CASSMGGQGLNYGYTF
>TRBV19|NA|TRBJ2-3|NA
TGTGCCAGTAGTATAATGTCTAGGGGCCCCACAGATACGCAGTATTTT
CASSIMSRGPTDTQYF
>TRBV18|NA|TRBJ1-2|TRBD1
TGTGCCAGCTCACCCCTGACAGGGGATGGCTACACCTTC
CASSPLTGDGYTF
>TRBV7-6|NA|TRBJ2-1|NA
TGTGCCAGCAGCTTAGTTCTGGGGGGTAGCAATGAGCAGTTCTTC
CASSLVLGGSNEQFF
>TRBV7-9|NA|TRBJ2-1|TRBD1
TGTGCCAGCAGCCGACAGGGGGAGGACAATGAGCAGTTCTTC
CASSRQGEDNEQFF
>TRBV16|NA|TRBJ2-3|TRBD2
TGTGCCAGCAGCCAAAGGCTAGCGGGGACTGATACGCAGTATTTT
CASSQRLAGTDTQYF
>TRBV29-1|once|TRBJ1-1|NA
TGCAGCCCAACAGGGATGAACACTGAAGCTTTCTTT
CSPTGMNTEAFF
>TRBV12-3/TRBV12-4|NA|TRBJ1-4|TRBD1
TGTGCCAGCCACAGGGGGCCTGAAAAACTGTTTTTT
CASHRGPEKLFF
>TRBV5-1|NA|TRBJ1-3|TRBD1
TGCGCCAGCAGCCAGGGGGGCTCTGGAAACACCATATATTTT
CASSQGGSGNTIYF
>TRBV4-1|NA|TRBJ1-2|NA
TGCGCCAGCAGCCAAGGGGAGGGCGGAGATGGCTACACCTTC
CASSQGEGGDGYTF
>TRBV28|NA|TRBJ1-2|NA
TGTGCCAGCAATTTGGGGCCTGGTAGGGGCTATGGCTACACCTTC
CASNLGPGRGYGYTF
>TRBV18|once|TRBJ2-1|TRBD2
TGTGCCAGCTCGGCGACTCAAGGAGCGGGAGGGTCCTACAATGAGCAGTTCTTC
CASSATQGAGGSYNEQFF
>TRBV9|NA|TRBJ2-3|NA
TGTGCCAGCAGCCCCGGACTTGGACCTGGAGATACGCAGTATTTT
CASSPGLGPGDTQYF
>TRBV21-1|NA|TRBJ1-5|NA
TGTGCCAGCAGCCCCGGTCCCGGGACAGGGGAATCGGACAATCAGCCCCAGCATTTT
CASSPGPGTGESDNQPQHF
>TRBV11-2|NA|TRBJ1-1|TRBD1
TGTGCCAGCAGCTCGGGAGGGGGCGCGGGCGCTGAAGCTTTCTTT
CASSSGGGAGAEAFF
>TRBV6-5|NA|TRBJ1-2|TRBD1
TGTGCCAGCAACCGACAGGGAGGTTACTATGGCTACACCTTC
CASNRQGGYYGYTF
>TRBV7-9|NA|TRBJ2-5|NA
TGTGCCAGCAGCTCGCAAGGAACGGGAGAGACCCAGTACTTC
CASSSQGTGETQYF
>TRBV4-1|NA|TRBJ1-2|NA
TGCGCCAGCAGCCAAGTGCAGGGTCTTGATGGCTACACCTTC
CASSQVQGLDGYTF
>TRBV7-8|NA|TRBJ2-5|NA
TGTGCCAGCAGTCCCCAACCAGACTTACAAGAGACCCAGTACTTC
CASSPQPDLQETQYF
>TRBV5-6|NA|TRBJ1-3|NA
TGTGCCAGCAGCTCAACGACCGGGAGCCAAATCTCTGGAAACACCATATATTTT
CASSSTTGSQISGNTIYF
>TRBV3-1/TRBV3-2|NA|TRBJ1-2|TRBD1
TGTGCCAGCAGCCAAGACTCTTGGACAGGGCTCTATGGCTACACCTTC
CASSQDSWTGLYGYTF
>TRBV4-1|NA|TRBJ2-7|TRBD1
TGCGCCAGCAGCCAAGATTGGCAGGGGGCGTTCTACGAGCAGTACTTC
CASSQDWQGAFYEQYF
>TRBV27|NA|TRBJ2-7|NA
TGTGCCAGCAAACGTACAGGGATGGAGTACTTC
CASKRTGMEYF
>TRBV4-2|NA|TRBJ2-7|NA
TGTGCCAGCAGCCAATACACTAGCTCTTCCTACGAGCAGTACTTC
CASSQYTSSSYEQYF
>TRBV19|NA|TRBJ1-2|NA
TGTGCCAGTAGTGTCACAGGGCTCTCCCAGAATGGCTACACCTTC
CASSVTGLSQNGYTF
>TRBV9|NA|TRBJ2-2|NA
TGTGCCAGCAGCGTAGAGGACATCGCCGCGAACACCGGGGAGCTGTTTTTT
CASSVEDIAANTGELFF
>TRBV19|many|TRBJ1-5|NA
TGTGCCAGTAGTATAGAGGCGGAGGTCAATCAGCCCCAGCATTTT
CASSIEAEVNQPQHF
>TRBV6-5|NA|TRBJ1-2|NA
TGTGCCAGCAGTTACTCGAGTTTCTATGGCTACACCTTC
CASSYSSFYGYTF
>TRBV18|NA|TRBJ2-7|TRBD2
TGTGCCAGCTCACCCGCAGCGGGAGGGCGCTACGAGCAGTACTTC
CASSPAAGGRYEQYF
>TRBV6-5|NA|TRBJ2-1|NA
TGTGCCAGCAGTCCTAGCGTTGAGGGCTACAATGAGCAGTTCTTC
CASSPSVEGYNEQFF
>TRBV28|NA|TRBJ2-7|NA
TGTGCCAGCAGCGATAGGGGCCACGAGCAGTACTTC
CASSDRGHEQYF
>TRBV5-1|NA|TRBJ2-7|TRBD1
TGCGCCAGCAGCTTGGATGGGACAGGGAGCTACGAGCAGTACTTC
CASSLDGTGSYEQYF
>TRBV15|NA|TRBJ2-4|NA
TGTGCCACCAGCAGGGGGACATTAGCCAAAAACATTCAGTACTTC
CATSRGTLAKNIQYF
>TRBV5-1|NA|TRBJ1-4|NA
TGCGCCAGCAGCTTGTCGGGGGGCGAGTATGAAAAACTGTTTTTT
CASSLSGGEYEKLFF
>TRBV5-1|once|TRBJ2-7|TRBD2
TGCGCCAGCAGTTCTTTCACTAGCGGGGGGCTACGCGAGCAGTACTTC
CASSSFTSGGLREQYF
>TRBV6-5|NA|TRBJ2-5|TRBD1
TGTGCCAGCAGTCATGGACAGGCTGTCCAAGAGACCCAGTACTTC
CASSHGQAVQETQYF
>TRBV7-2|NA|TRBJ2-1|TRBD2
TGTGCCAGCAGCTTGGGCGGGGGATCCTACAATGAGCAGTTCTTC
CASSLGGGSYNEQFF
>TRBV18|NA|TRBJ2-6|TRBD1
TGTGCCAGCTCACCAACAGGGGCTCTCGGTGGGGCCAACGTCCTGACTTTC
CASSPTGALGGANVLTF
>TRBV15|once|TRBJ1-3|TRBD1
TGTGCCACCAGCAGGACTGACAGGGGGCTGTTAAACACCATATATTTT
CATSRTDRGLLNTIYF
>TRBV2|few|TRBJ1-3|NA
TGTGCCAGCAGTGAAGCCACAGGTTCTGGAAACACCATATATTTT
CASSEATGSGNTIYF
>TRBV28|NA|TRBJ2-7|NA
TGTGCCAGCCTAAAAGGCGGCCTCTCCTACGAGCAGTACTTC
CASLKGGLSYEQYF
>TRBV28|NA|TRBJ1-1|TRBD1
TGTGCCAGCAGTTTAGGGGACAGGGGTAGAGCTTTCTTT
CASSLGDRGRAFF
>TRBV9|NA|TRBJ1-1|NA
TGTGCCAGCAGCGTCGCACAGGGTTCTAGCACTGAAGCTTTCTTT
CASSVAQGSSTEAFF
>TRBV19|NA|TRBJ2-7|TRBD1
TGTGCCAGTAGTATCGACGGACAGGGGCGCGAGCAGTACTTC
CASSIDGQGREQYF
>TRBV15|once|TRBJ2-2|NA
TGTGCCACCAGCAGAGATCTCGGGGGTAACGGGGAGCTGTTTTTT
CATSRDLGGNGELFF
>TRBV15|once|TRBJ1-2|NA
TGTGCCACCAGCACCCCCGTCGGCGGGGGGGTAGGTGGCTACACCTTC
CATSTPVGGGVGGYTF
>TRBV5-4|NA|TRBJ1-2|NA
TGTGCCAGCAGCTCCTGGGGGGGGGCTAACTCGTATGGCTACACCTTC
CASSSWGGANSYGYTF
>TRBV3-1/TRBV3-2|NA|TRBJ1-2|TRBD1
TGTGCCAGCAGCCCCGGACAGGGGGCGGGGGGCTACACCTTC
CASSPGQGAGGYTF